One sample yielded the 13 T cell receptor beta chains listed below, sequenced in a study of blood T cell repertoires in COVID-19. TCRdb's table, derived via immunoSEQ multiplex PCR, lists solely in-frame clones and lacks some. The sample lists about 69,000 clones, approximately 90% occurring once. What was sequenced was peripheral blood. All receptors derive from a woman younger than 30 with acute or convalescent COVID-19.

This clone turned up a few times. The chain couples TRBV4-1 to TRBJ2-7; D possibly corresponds to TRBD2 (5 bases). The V and J ends lost 0 bases and 3 bases respectively, with 12 bases between them. The CDR3 has 15 residues. Germline V gives CDR1 MGHRA, CDR2 YSYEKL. In DNA form, the CDR3 reads TGCGCCAGCAGCCAAGATGTGTCTAGCAACTACGAGCAGTACTTC. Residues: CASSQDVSSNYEQYF.

The V call is TRBV10-1, the J call TRBJ2-7; 12 bases line up with TRBD1. Trimming took 8 bases from V and 6 from J; bases not matched to a gene: 5. Germline lookup yields CDR1 WNHNN and CDR2 SYGVQD (reference sequence). The CDR3 totals 13 residues. The CDR3 spells CASGTGGVCEQYF. CDR3 in DNA: TGCGCCAGCGGGACAGGGGGCGTCTGCGAGCAGTACTTC.

V and J are TRBV13 and TRBJ2-7; possible D gene TRBD2, 5 bases. This CDR3 has 14 amino acids. CDR1 and CDR2 from the germline V gene are PRHDT and FYEKMQ (reference sequence). V was clipped by 2 bases and J by 3 bases, with 11 bases between them. CDR3 DNA sequence: TGTGCCAGCAGCTTACTTAGCGCCGACTACGAGCAGTACTTC. It codes for CASSLLSADYEQYF. Supplemented by reference TRBV13 and TRBJ2-7, the full variable domain reads AAGVIQSPRHLIKEKRETATLKCYPIPRHDTVYWYQQGPGQDPQFLISFYEKMQSDKGSIPDRFSAQQFSDYHSELNMSSLELGDSALYFCASSLLSADYEQYFGPGTRLTVT.

The rearrangement joins TRBV7-9 to TRBJ2-7; D unclear. Looked up from germline, CDR1 is SEHNR and CDR2 is FQNEAQ (reference sequence). Trimming shortened V by 2 bases and J by 6 bases, and 11 bases separated the two germline ends. The CDR3 contains 13 residues. The CDR3 reads CASSLLTAREQYF. The CDR3 DNA reads as TGTGCCAGCAGCTTACTAACAGCTCGCGAGCAGTACTTC.

This chain joins TRBV9 and TRBJ2-7; 10 positions match TRBD2. Looked up from germline, CDR1 is SGDLS and CDR2 is YYNGEE. Germline trimming cut 2 bases from V and 2 bases from J; bases unmatched to any gene: 4. The CDR3 loop spans 15 amino acids. CDR3 sequence reads: CASSVGGTSAYEQYF. The CDR3 coding sequence is TGTGCCAGCAGCGTGGGCGGGACTAGCGCCTACGAGCAGTACTTC.

This clone has just one count. V is TRBV5-6 and J is TRBJ1-2; D not resolved. The germline gives CDR1 SGHDT, CDR2 YYEEEE. The V end was cut by 4 bases, the J end by 1 base, with 5 bases between. The CDR3 has 12 residues. CDR3 loop: CASSGGNYGYTF. The CDR3 nucleotides read TGTGCCAGCAGCGGAGGTAACTATGGCTACACCTTC.

The rearrangement joins TRBV6-2 or TRBV6-3 to TRBJ1-1; D perhaps matches TRBD1 (6 bases). Trimming stripped 5 bases from V and 6 bases from J, with 16 bases between. Germline loops: CDR1 MNHEY, CDR2 SVGEGT. The CDR3 runs 14 residues. CDR3 loop: CASSGTTGIAEAFF. The CDR3, as DNA: TGTGCCAGCAGTGGAACTACAGGGATTGCTGAAGCTTTCTTT.

This chain connects TRBV6-5 to TRBJ2-1, with TRBD1 matching 9 bases. Looked up from germline, CDR1 is MNHEY and CDR2 is SVGAGI. The CDR3 runs 16 residues. V was pared by 2 bases and J by 2 bases, with 4 bases of the junction left unmatched. CDR3 bases: TGTGCCAGCAGTTACGATGGGACAGGGACCTACAATGAGCAGTTCTTC. Residues: CASSYDGTGTYNEQFF.

The CDR3 here is CSVERTSGSSSYNEQFF. DNA for the CDR3: TGCAGCGTTGAAAGGACTAGCGGGAGCAGCTCCTACAATGAGCAGTTCTTC. This chain uses TRBV29-1 with TRBJ2-1; 13 positions match TRBD2. Losses at the gene ends were 2 bases for V and 0 bases for J; bases not matched to a gene: 4. Per germline, CDR1 SQVTM and CDR2 ANQGSEA. The CDR3 covers 17 residues.

J is TRBJ2-7 and V is TRBV4-3, with TRBD1 as a possible D gene (5 bases). V was clipped by 0 bases and J by 0 bases, with 9 bases between them. The V gene's germline CDR1 is LGHNA and CDR2 YSLEER. The CDR3 loop spans 15 amino acids. The DNA for the CDR3 is TGCGCCAGCAGCCAAGACCGGACACACTCCTACGAGCAGTACTTC. Translation: CASSQDRTHSYEQYF.

The chain uses TRBV3-1 (or the pseudogene TRBV3-2) and TRBJ1-2, with D possibly TRBD1 on 6 matching bases. This CDR3 has 15 amino acids. Trimming took 4 bases from V and 2 from J, leaving 14 bases between them. CDR1 and CDR2 from the germline V gene are LGHDT and YNNKEL (reference sequence). The CDR3 loop reads CASSPPLGQNYGYTF. The CDR3 DNA reads TGTGCCAGCAGCCCCCCATTAGGACAGAACTATGGCTACACCTTC.

In this sample, this clone turned up a few times. The chain couples TRBV19 to TRBJ2-4; weak D call: TRBD2 (5 bases). V was trimmed by 3 bases and J by 0 bases, leaving 21 bases between them. Germline V gives CDR1 LNHDA, CDR2 SQIVND (reference sequence). The CDR3 is 19 residues long. This chain's CDR3 is CASSMSPGEGALAKNIQYF. CDR3 DNA sequence: TGTGCCAGTAGTATGTCACCCGGGGAAGGAGCCCTAGCCAAAAACATTCAGTACTTC.

This chain joins TRBV18 and TRBJ1-1; 7 positions match TRBD1. This CDR3 is built from 13 residues. Germline V gene sequence: CDR1 KGHSH, CDR2 LQKENI. V shed 8 bases and J 5 bases; nucleotides not matched to a gene: 8. For the CDR3, the DNA is TGTGCCAGCACTCAGGGGGTAGAGACTGAAGCTTTCTTT. Encoded protein: CASTQGVETEAFF.